This TCR beta chain was recorded in a study of neoadjuvant anti-PD-1 for oral cavity cancer. Study overall: Most patients had three to four biweekly doses of 3 mg/kg nivolumab before resection.

The patients had HPV-negative, locally advanced oral cavity squamous cell carcinoma. Germline V gene data show CDR1 as SGDLS and CDR2 as YYNGEE. The V end was cut by 0 bases, the J end by 4 bases, with 11 bases between. The CDR3 sequence is 15 residues long. Sequencing was performed with immunoSEQ multiplex PCR; in TCRdb, only in-frame clones are kept and a portion is missing. The table lists roughly 15,000 clones, roughly two thirds of them singletons, with around 2% in the top ten. The source is a person aged 40-85 years with oral cavity squamous cell carcinoma. This material consisted of PBMCs, taken before nivolumab (anti-PD-1) treatment. The V gene is TRBV9, the J gene TRBJ1-3, with D hard to call. The CDR3 coding sequence is TGTGCCAGCAGCGTAGATCGTGGCAGGGGAAACACCATATATTTT. It translates to CASSVDRGRGNTIYF.